A single sample gave rise to the 24 T cell receptor beta chains below, sequenced in a study of blood T cell repertoires in COVID-19. Measured with immunoSEQ multiplex PCR; TCRdb has only the in-frame clones, and not every one. This sample yields about 330,000 clones, of which about 87% are seen a single time; about 5.7% belongs to the top ten. Sequencing used PBMCs or T cells enriched from blood (not recorded which). All receptors come from a woman aged 25-40 years who had recovered from COVID-19.

This clone was observed once. The chain couples TRBV28 to TRBJ1-2; D remains unclear. Per germline, CDR1 MDHEN and CDR2 SYDVKM. This CDR3 is built from 12 residues. Deletions cut 8 bases from V and 1 base from J, with 8 bases between. The DNA of the CDR3 is TGTGCCAGCGGCGGGGTTAACTATGGCTACACCTTC. Translated, it gives CASGGVNYGYTF.

The gene calls are TRBV9 and TRBJ2-5, with D unresolved. Germline-derived CDR1 and CDR2 are SGDLS and YYNGEE. V gave up 0 bases and J gave up 5 bases, with 11 bases separating them. The CDR3 extends over 14 amino acids. In nucleotides, the CDR3 is TGTGCCAGCAGCGTAGCTACAAGCGCGGAGACCCAGTACTTC. It is translated as CASSVATSAETQYF.

Here the CDR3 reads CSASIWQGQETQYF. The CDR3 nucleotides read TGCAGTGCTAGTATCTGGCAGGGACAAGAGACCCAGTACTTC. This chain uses TRBV20-1 with TRBJ2-5, with D tentatively TRBD1 (5 bases). The CDR3 extends over 14 amino acids. Trimming cost V 3 bases and J 2 bases, with 13 bases left between them. The germline V gene encodes CDR1 DFQATT and CDR2 SNEGSKA (reference sequence).

The chain employs TRBV7-8 and TRBJ2-2; a possible D gene is TRBD1 (6 bases). CDR3 size: 16 residues. Trimming shortened V by 5 bases and J by 0 bases, and 13 bases separated the two germline ends. Germline values: CDR1 SGHVS, CDR2 FQNEAQ. CDR3 in DNA: TGTGCCAGCAGCCGTCAAGGGGGAACGAACACCGGGGAGCTGTTTTTT. This gives the protein CASSRQGGTNTGELFF.

The J gene is TRBJ1-1, the V gene TRBV9, with D possibly TRBD1 on 5 matching bases. This CDR3 has 15 residues. V was shortened by 4 bases and J by 1 base, with 14 bases between the two germline ends. Germline CDR1 and CDR2: SGDLS and YYNGEE. CDR3 in DNA: TGTGCCAGCAGCCGCTTTCGGGGGAGGAACACTGAAGCTTTCTTT. Its protein is CASSRFRGRNTEAFF.

This chain connects TRBV28 to TRBJ1-2, with D unresolved. The V end was cut by 3 bases, the J end by 5 bases, with 10 bases between. The CDR3 consists of 13 residues. The germline gives CDR1 MDHEN, CDR2 SYDVKM. The chain's CDR3 is CASSLAGKYGYTF. CDR3 DNA sequence: TGTGCCAGCAGTTTGGCGGGGAAGTATGGCTACACCTTC.

This clone has at least ten counts. The rearrangement uses TRBV9 and TRBJ1-1; D uncertain. The V gene lost 3 bases and the J gene lost 1 base, with 13 bases spanning the gap. Looked up from germline, CDR1 is SGDLS and CDR2 is YYNGEE. The CDR3 covers 15 residues. CDR3 DNA: TGTGCCAGCAGCGCCCGCGCGGGAGCGAACACTGAAGCTTTCTTT. It translates to CASSARAGANTEAFF. Combining the CDR3 with reference TRBV9 and TRBJ1-1 gives the whole variable domain DSGVTQTPKHLITATGQRVTLRCSPRSGDLSVYWYQQSLDQGLQFLIQYYNGEERAKGNILERFSAQQFPDLHSELNLSSLELGDSALYFCASSARAGANTEAFFGQGTRLTVV.

The CDR3 region has the DNA TGTGCCAGCAGCTTACAACGGGGAAGGGCCCTCCACTTT. Amino acid sequence: CASSLQRGRALHF. The gene calls are TRBV7-2 and TRBJ1-6, with D unresolved. This CDR3 is 13 amino acids long. The ends were cut back, 2 bases at V and 14 bases at J, with 13 bases in the middle. Per germline, CDR1 SGHTA and CDR2 FQGNSA.

This chain joins TRBV28 and TRBJ2-3; 10 bases match TRBD2. V lost 5 bases, J lost 5 bases, and 13 bases stayed unmatched. CDR3 length: 17 residues. Germline V lookup: CDR1 MDHEN, CDR2 SYDVKM. The CDR3: CASSHLPAGGQEDTQYF. CDR3 bases: TGTGCCAGCAGTCACCTCCCAGCGGGGGGGCAGGAAGATACGCAGTATTTT.

The rearrangement joins TRBV28 to TRBJ2-1; D remains unclear. V was cut by 1 base and J by 8 bases, with 6 bases left in between. This CDR3 spans 12 amino acids. CDR1 MDHEN and CDR2 SYDVKM come from the germline V gene. CDR3 in DNA: TGTGCCAGCAGTTTATCTACCCATGAGCAGTTCTTC. Encoded protein: CASSLSTHEQFF. Full variable domain (rest looked up from reference TRBV28 and TRBJ2-1): DVKVTQSSRYLVKRTGEKVFLECVQDMDHENMFWYRQDPGLGLRLIYFSYDVKMKEKGDIPEGYSVSREKKERFSLILESASTNQTSMYLCASSLSTHEQFFGPGTRLTVL.

This clone occurred once. This chain uses TRBV19 with TRBJ1-1; 10 bases align to TRBD1. This CDR3 is 13 amino acids long. Germline-derived CDR1 and CDR2 are LNHDA and SQIVND (reference sequence). Germline trimming cut 6 bases from V and 6 bases from J; bases unmatched to any gene: 4. CDR3 protein: CASSLGTGAEAFF. CDR3 in DNA: TGTGCCAGTAGCCTCGGGACAGGGGCTGAAGCTTTCTTT.

The V and J genes are TRBV21-1 and TRBJ2-2; TRBD1, as called in the table, went unchecked against the DNA. TRBV21-1 is assigned pseudogene status. This CDR3 region has 18 residues. CDR3 in DNA: TGTGCCAGCAACCCAACTCTCGGACAGGGAAGCTCCACCGGGGAGCTGTTTTTT. Its translation: CASNPTLGQGSSTGELFF.

The chain joins TRBV7-9 to TRBJ1-4; a possible D gene is TRBD1 (6 bases). The CDR3 is 14 residues long. V lost 4 bases and J 3 bases, leaving 9 bases between the germline ends. Germline assignment: CDR1 SEHNR and CDR2 FQNEAQ (reference sequence). CDR3: CASSSGTSNEKLFF. The CDR3 region has the DNA TGTGCCAGCAGCTCCGGGACATCTAATGAAAAACTGTTTTTT. Together with reference TRBV7-9 and TRBJ1-4, the CDR3 gives the full variable domain: DTGVSQNPRHKITKRGQNVTFRCDPISEHNRLYWYRQTLGQGPEFLTYFQNEAQLEKSRLLSDRFSAERPKGSFSTLEIQRTEQGDSAMYLCASSSGTSNEKLFFGSGTQLSVL.

The rearrangement joins TRBV11-2 to TRBJ2-5; no clear D. This CDR3 has 13 residues. Per the germline V gene, CDR1 is SGHAT and CDR2 is FQNNGV. V lost 5 bases and J lost 5, with 12 bases in between. The CDR3, as DNA: TGTGCCAGCAGCCCCCCATTTACTGAGACCCAGTACTTC. Translated: CASSPPFTETQYF.

The V gene is TRBV19, the J gene TRBJ1-5; D might be TRBD1 (6 bases). In germline, CDR1 is LNHDA, CDR2 SQIVND (reference sequence). The ends were cut back, 5 bases at V and 1 base at J, with 6 bases in the middle. CDR3 size: 13 residues. The DNA for the CDR3 is TGTGCCAGTAGTGGGGGCAGCAATCAGCCCCAGCATTTT. This sequence encodes CASSGGSNQPQHF.

This chain connects TRBV20-1 to TRBJ2-5, with 7 bases matching TRBD1. Looked up from germline, CDR1 is DFQATT and CDR2 is SNEGSKA (reference sequence). V shed 3 bases, J shed 5 bases, and the junction held 6 bases outside the gene matches. This CDR3 region has 13 residues. CDR3 bases: TGCAGTGCTAGTTCTGGACAGGACGAGACCCAGTACTTC. Protein product: CSASSGQDETQYF.

The chain uses TRBV7-9 and TRBJ1-2; 7 bases agree with TRBD1. The CDR3 is 15 amino acids. CDR1 is SEHNR, CDR2 FQNEAQ, per germline (reference sequence). Trimming took 6 bases from V and 4 from J; bases not matched to a gene: 11. The CDR3 loop is CASSLHTGTAYGYTF. For the CDR3, the DNA is TGTGCCAGCAGTTTACACACCGGGACAGCCTATGGCTACACCTTC.

V usage is TRBV19 and J usage is TRBJ2-3, with TRBD1 matching over 11 bases. There are 16 residues in the CDR3. CDR1 and CDR2 (germline): LNHDA, SQIVND (reference sequence). V trimming: 8 bases; J trimming: 5 bases; junction bases outside the gene matches: 12. The CDR3 DNA is TGTGCCAGTGGCGGGCCCCGGGACAGGGGGGAAGATACGCAGTATTTT. It codes for CASGGPRDRGEDTQYF.

The sample holds a few counts of this clone. The V and J genes are TRBV5-1 and TRBJ1-1; no clear D. The CDR3 covers 16 residues. V lost 1 base and J lost 3, with 16 bases in between. Germline CDR1 is SGHRS and CDR2 is YFSETQ. The chain's CDR3 is CASSLKRASEDTEAFF. The CDR3 DNA reads TGCGCCAGCAGCTTGAAAAGGGCTTCGGAGGACACTGAAGCTTTCTTT. Variable domain in full (rest from reference TRBV5-1 and TRBJ1-1): KAGVTQTPRYLIKTRGQQVTLSCSPISGHRSVSWYQQTPGQGLQFLFEYFSETQRNKGNFPGRFSGRQFSNSRSEMNVSTLELGDSALYLCASSLKRASEDTEAFFGQGTRLTVV.

In its sample, this clone was seen a few times. This CDR3 is CASSVRQGDNSPLHF. The CDR3 nucleotides are TGTGCCAGCAGTGTAAGACAGGGGGATAATTCACCCCTCCACTTT. This chain links TRBV2 with TRBJ1-6; 9 bases agree with TRBD1. J lost 5 bases, V lost 4 bases, and 3 bases had no gene match. The CDR3 covers 15 residues. CDR1 is SNHLY and CDR2 is FYNNEI in the germline V gene.

The chain employs TRBV19 and TRBJ1-1; 12 bases agree with TRBD1. J lost 1 base, V lost 9 bases, and 9 bases had no gene match. The CDR3 is 16 amino acids. Germline-derived CDR1 and CDR2 are LNHDA and SQIVND (reference sequence). CDR3 bases: TGTGCCAGCCGACCGGGACAGGGGGCATGGAACACTGAAGCTTTCTTT. This codes for CASRPGQGAWNTEAFF.

The rearrangement uses TRBV7-9 and TRBJ1-1; a possible D gene is TRBD1 (6 bases). The germline V gene has CDR1 SEHNR and CDR2 FQNEAQ (reference sequence). With 5 bases removed from V and 1 base from J, the gap between germline ends came to 14 bases. The CDR3 is 15 amino acids. The CDR3 nucleotides are TGTGCCAGCAGCGTCCTTGACAGGCCGAACACTGAAGCTTTCTTT. This sequence encodes CASSVLDRPNTEAFF.

The chain is built from TRBV28 and TRBJ1-1; D remains unclear. CDR1 MDHEN and CDR2 SYDVKM come from the germline V gene. The CDR3 totals 13 residues. V dropped 6 bases and J dropped 8 bases, with 16 bases sitting between them. CDR3 DNA: TGTGCCAGCAGGGTCCCGGGGTCTGTGGAAGCTTTCTTT. Residues: CASRVPGSVEAFF.

V and J are TRBV9 and TRBJ1-2; 12 bases are shared with TRBD1. CDR1 and CDR2 from the germline V gene are SGDLS and YYNGEE. This CDR3 has 19 residues. Trimming took 4 bases from V and 4 from J; bases not matched to a gene: 17. The CDR3 is CASSPIRGTGGFSGYGYTF. The CDR3 DNA is TGTGCCAGCAGCCCAATCCGCGGGACAGGGGGCTTTAGTGGCTATGGCTACACCTTC.